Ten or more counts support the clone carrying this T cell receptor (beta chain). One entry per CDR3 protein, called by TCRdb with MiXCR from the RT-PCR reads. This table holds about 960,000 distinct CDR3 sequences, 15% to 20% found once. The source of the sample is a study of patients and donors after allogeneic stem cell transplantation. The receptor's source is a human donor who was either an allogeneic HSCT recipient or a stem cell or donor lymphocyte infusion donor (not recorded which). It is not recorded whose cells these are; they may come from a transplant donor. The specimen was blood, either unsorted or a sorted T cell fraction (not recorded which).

CDR3 nucleotide sequence: TGTGCCAGCAGCCAAGGAGAATGGACAGGATCCAATCAGCCCCAGCATTTT. It specifies CASSQGEWTGSNQPQHF. This chain links TRBV7-2 with TRBJ1-5; 7 bases are a match to TRBD1. The V and J ends lost 5 bases and 3 bases, in that order; junction bases with no gene match: 13. Germline V gene lookup returns CDR1 SGHTA and CDR2 FQGNSA. CDR3 length: 17 residues.